The 32 T cell receptor beta chains reported below all come from one sample, sequenced in a study of cytomegalovirus exposure and HLA in healthy donors (dated by TCRdb to the late 2010s). The library was prepared using the immunoSEQ multiplex PCR assay. The multiplex PCR relied on a mix of 60 forward primers for TCR Vbeta segments and 13 reverse primers for TCR Jbeta segments. TCRdb holds this immuneACCESS table with in-frame rearrangements only. Some clones are missing; in checked studies, unresolved V genes explain under half, and the rest has no known cause. This sample lists approximately 100,000 clones; around three quarters were detected once. Jointly, the top ten make up approximately 2% of the sample. Sequenced: PBMCs. Source of these receptors: a human donor in good health.

This clone was picked up a small number of times. The V call is TRBV29-1, the J call TRBJ1-2, with 10 bases that match TRBD1. The germline V gene has CDR1 SQVTM and CDR2 ANQGSEA. Trimming removed 7 bases from V and 5 bases from J; junction bases left unmatched: 7. The CDR3 spans 13 residues. The CDR3 here is CSARQGASYGYTF. CDR3 DNA: TGCAGCGCCCGACAGGGGGCAAGTTATGGCTACACCTTC.

This sequence joins TRBV7-2 and TRBJ2-2, with D possibly being TRBD2 (7 bases). Germline V lookup: CDR1 SGHTA, CDR2 FQGNSA. CDR3 size: 16 residues. Deletions cut 5 bases from V and 4 bases from J, with 17 bases between. CDR3 bases: TGTGCCAGCAGCCCGAGGGAGGGGGAGGCCACCGGGGAGCTGTTTTTT. It translates to CASSPREGEATGELFF.

This clone was detected once. The chain links TRBV5-1 to TRBJ2-3; TRBD1 agrees at 8 bases. Per germline, CDR1 SGHRS and CDR2 YFSETQ. This CDR3 spans 15 amino acids. With 4 bases clipped from V and 3 bases from J, the junction kept 7 bases outside the gene matches. CDR3 nucleotide sequence: TGCGCCAGCAGCACAGGGGGTTACGTTACAGATACGCAGTATTTT. Protein: CASSTGGYVTDTQYF.

The V and J genes are TRBV28 and TRBJ1-2, with TRBD1 matching over 9 bases. The CDR3 contains 14 residues. CDR1 is MDHEN, CDR2 SYDVKM, per germline. V lost 6 bases to trimming and J lost 2 bases; unmatched junction nucleotides: 4. In DNA form, the CDR3 reads TGTGCCAGCAGCTCCGGGACAGGGAACTATGGCTACACCTTC. It specifies CASSSGTGNYGYTF.

In DNA, the CDR3 is TGTGCCAGCAGCATCGCTCAGGGCGGCTACACCTTC. Its translation: CASSIAQGGYTF. V gene TRBV14 combines with J gene TRBJ1-2; the D gene is possibly TRBD1 (5 bases). Trimming removed 5 bases from V and 8 bases from J, with 12 bases in between. Germline-derived CDR1 and CDR2 are SGHDN and FVKESK. CDR3 length: 12 amino acids.

This clone was picked up one time. The CDR3 DNA sequence: TGTGCCAGCAGTTGGGGCCAGAACACTGAAGCTTTCTTT. Its translation is CASSWGQNTEAFF. The J gene is TRBJ1-1, the V gene TRBV6-5, with D maybe TRBD1 (5 bases). CDR3 size: 13 residues. Germline assignment: CDR1 MNHEY and CDR2 SVGAGI. V was pared by 4 bases and J by 1 base, with 7 bases between.

This clone was picked up a small number of times. The J gene is TRBJ1-1, the V gene TRBV11-1; D unresolved. CDR1 and CDR2 (germline): SGHAT, FQDESV (reference sequence). V lost 1 base, J lost 0 bases, and 9 bases lay in between. The CDR3 spans 15 residues. CDR3: CASSLEPVMNTEAFF. The CDR3, as DNA: TGTGCCAGCAGCTTAGAACCGGTCATGAACACTGAAGCTTTCTTT. The full variable domain, in which reference TRBV11-1 and TRBJ1-1 provide the parts outside the CDR3, is EAEVAQSPRYKITEKSQAVAFWCDPISGHATLYWYRQILGQGPELLVQFQDESVVDDSQLPKDRFSAERLKGVDSTLKIQPAELGDSAMYLCASSLEPVMNTEAFFGQGTRLTVV.

This chain uses TRBV5-1 with TRBJ1-1; no clear D gene. V was trimmed by 0 bases and J by 0 bases, leaving 9 bases between them. The germline V gene has CDR1 SGHRS and CDR2 YFSETQ. The CDR3 sequence is 15 residues long. CDR3 nucleotides: TGCGCCAGCAGCTTGGTGGGCAGGATGAACACTGAAGCTTTCTTT. It codes for CASSLVGRMNTEAFF.

The V gene is TRBV30, the J gene TRBJ2-7; D possibly corresponds to TRBD2 (5 bases). This CDR3 contains 13 residues. V was cut by 6 bases and J by 0 bases, with 12 bases left in between. The germline V gene has CDR1 GTSNPN and CDR2 SVGIG (reference sequence). The CDR3 loop reads CACPREGSYEQYF. The CDR3 DNA sequence: TGTGCCTGCCCTCGGGAAGGCTCCTACGAGCAGTACTTC.

The chain recombines TRBV6-5 with TRBJ2-7; 8 bases map to TRBD1. There are 13 residues in the CDR3. The germline V gene has CDR1 MNHEY and CDR2 SVGAGI. V gave up 6 bases and J gave up 4 bases; unmatched junction bases: 5. The CDR3 DNA sequence: TGTGCCAGCAGGCGGACAGGGTTTTACGAGCAGTACTTC. It codes for CASRRTGFYEQYF.

The table lists this clone with a few counts. The chain has TRBV10-3 and TRBJ2-7, with 8 positions matching TRBD1. Trimming took 6 bases from V and 7 from J; bases not matched to a gene: 11. The length of the CDR3 is 14 residues. Germline V gene lookup returns CDR1 ENHRY and CDR2 SYGVKD. CDR3: CAIRDLTGGEEQYF. The CDR3 nucleotides read TGTGCCATCAGGGACCTTACAGGGGGTGAGGAGCAGTACTTC.

This clone was seen just once. This sequence joins TRBV5-1 and TRBJ2-7, with D hard to call. V shed 4 bases and J shed 4 bases, with 9 bases lying between them. Germline CDR1 and CDR2: SGHRS and YFSETQ. The CDR3 covers 12 residues. The CDR3 nucleotides read TGCGCCAGCAGCACAGAGCCGTACGAGCAGTACTTC. It yields the protein CASSTEPYEQYF.

The chain uses TRBV19 and TRBJ2-7; D might be TRBD2 (5 bases). Germline V lookup: CDR1 LNHDA, CDR2 SQIVND (reference sequence). V lost 3 bases to trimming and J lost 6 bases, with 9 bases between them. The CDR3 length is 12 residues. CDR3 sequence (DNA): TGTGCCAGTAGTATTGGAGGATCCGAGCAGTACTTC. Its translation: CASSIGGSEQYF.

V usage is TRBV11-2 and J usage is TRBJ2-7; TRBD2 might be the D (6 bases). V dropped 9 bases and J dropped 6 bases, with 18 bases sitting between them. CDR1 and CDR2 (germline): SGHAT, FQNNGV. This CDR3 is 13 amino acids long. CDR3 coding DNA: TGTGCCAGTAAACCGGGCCGGCGGGGCGAGCAGTACTTC. It codes for CASKPGRRGEQYF. Full variable domain (missing parts from reference TRBV11-2 and TRBJ2-7): EAGVAQSPRYKIIEKRQSVAFWCNPISGHATLYWYQQILGQGPKLLIQFQNNGVVDDSQLPKDRFSAERLKGVDSTLKIQPAKLEDSAVYLCASKPGRRGEQYFGPGTRLTVT.

This clone was detected a few times. The rearrangement uses TRBV7-9 and TRBJ1-1; D is perhaps TRBD1 (6 bases). This CDR3 has 15 amino acids. The V gene's germline CDR1 is SEHNR and CDR2 FQNEAQ (reference sequence). With 1 base removed from V and 5 bases from J, the gap between germline ends came to 14 bases. The chain's CDR3 is CASSLEGTFGTEAFF. The CDR3 DNA reads TGTGCCAGCAGCTTAGAAGGGACATTCGGAACTGAAGCTTTCTTT. Looking up the rest from reference TRBV7-9 and TRBJ1-1 gives the full variable domain: DTGVSQNPRHKITKRGQNVTFRCDPISEHNRLYWYRQTLGQGPEFLTYFQNEAQLEKSRLLSDRFSAERPKGSFSTLEIQRTEQGDSAMYLCASSLEGTFGTEAFFGQGTRLTVV.

The chain combines TRBV7-2 with TRBJ1-1, with D hard to call. Germline V gene sequence: CDR1 SGHTA, CDR2 FQGNSA. With 5 bases removed from V and 5 bases from J, the gap between germline ends came to 9 bases. The CDR3 loop spans 12 amino acids. The CDR3 reads CASSGEWTEAFF. The CDR3 DNA reads TGTGCCAGCAGCGGGGAGTGGACTGAAGCTTTCTTT.

The J gene is TRBJ1-4, the V gene TRBV6-5; tentative D call: TRBD1 (6 bases). The V end lost 6 bases, the J end lost 4 bases, and 12 bases lay between the germline ends. CDR3 length equals 14 residues. CDR1 MNHEY and CDR2 SVGAGI come from the germline V gene. DNA for the CDR3: TGTGCCAGCAGACTGGGACACCTTAATGAAAAACTGTTTTTT. Its protein product is CASRLGHLNEKLFF.

This chain links TRBV27 with TRBJ1-6, with D perhaps matching TRBD1 (6 bases). Per germline, CDR1 MNHEY and CDR2 SMNVEV (reference sequence). Trimming removed 6 bases at V and 5 bases at J, with 17 bases between. The CDR3 spans 16 residues. CDR3 nucleotide sequence: TGTGCCAGCAGCCTCCAGACCGGGACAAATAATTCACCCCTCCACTTT. Encoded protein: CASSLQTGTNNSPLHF.

This clone occurred once. This CDR3 is CASRSGTGSIGTEAFF. The CDR3 region has the DNA TGTGCCAGCAGGAGCGGTACAGGGAGTATAGGCACTGAAGCTTTCTTT. This chain joins TRBV11-2 and TRBJ1-1; maybe TRBD1 (6 bases). Trimming pared 6 bases from V and 4 bases from J, leaving 21 bases between. This CDR3 has 16 amino acids. CDR1 and CDR2 from the germline V gene are SGHAT and FQNNGV.

The chain couples TRBV5-1 to TRBJ2-2; TRBD1 aligns across 10 bases. CDR3 size: 15 residues. V shed 3 bases and J 7 bases; nucleotides not matched to a gene: 6. Per the germline V gene, CDR1 is SGHRS and CDR2 is YFSETQ. In DNA form, the CDR3 reads TGCGCCAGCAGCTCTCGACAGGGGGCAGGCGGGGAGCTGTTTTTT. Amino acids: CASSSRQGAGGELFF.

The rearrangement uses TRBV7-6 and TRBJ2-3; TRBD2 matches 12 bases. The CDR3 is 17 residues long. The trim removed 5 bases at V and 4 bases at J, leaving 10 bases unmatched. CDR1 and CDR2 from the germline V gene are SGHVS and FNYEAQ. CDR3 nucleotide sequence: TGTGCCAGCAGCCGGAACCTAGCGGGAGGGCCCTCAGATACGCAGTATTTT. It is translated as CASSRNLAGGPSDTQYF.

The genes are TRBV30 and TRBJ2-2; 8 nucleotides match TRBD2. Germline assignment: CDR1 GTSNPN and CDR2 SVGIG (reference sequence). The CDR3 is 15 amino acids. J was trimmed by 5 bases and V by 1 base; bases with no gene match: 6. The CDR3 protein is CAWSEERGGTGELFF. CDR3 bases: TGTGCCTGGAGTGAAGAACGGGGGGGGACCGGGGAGCTGTTTTTT.

In its sample, this clone was seen a few times. The chain employs TRBV7-8 and TRBJ2-1; the D is unclear. This CDR3 comprises 11 residues. The V end was cut by 5 bases, the J end by 4 bases, with 3 bases between. The germline gives CDR1 SGHVS, CDR2 FQNEAQ. The CDR3 nucleotides are TGTGCCAGCAGCATATACAATGAGCAGTTCTTC. Amino acids: CASSIYNEQFF.

This chain joins TRBV7-2 and TRBJ1-3; 9 positions match TRBD1. There are 17 residues in the CDR3. V lost 0 bases and J lost 1; bases outside the gene matches: 4. The germline CDR1 and CDR2 sequences are SGHTA and FQGNSA. The CDR3 here is CASSLADRGGSGNTIYF. The CDR3 DNA is TGTGCCAGCAGCTTAGCCGACAGGGGGGGATCTGGAAACACCATATATTTT. The variable domain in full, completed from reference TRBV7-2 and TRBJ1-3, reads GAGVSQSPSNKVTEKGKDVELRCDPISGHTALYWYRQSLGQGLEFLIYFQGNSAPDKSGLPSDRFSAERTGGSVSTLTIQRTQQEDSAVYLCASSLADRGGSGNTIYFGEGSWLTVV.

The chain recombines TRBV12-5 with TRBJ2-5; D not certain. The CDR3 is 15 residues long. V lost 5 bases, J lost 4 bases, and 17 bases lay in between. Germline V gene lookup returns CDR1 LGHNT and CDR2 FRNRAP. The CDR3 reads CASGPSGPALETQYF. The CDR3 nucleotides are TGTGCTAGTGGTCCCTCAGGCCCTGCTCTAGAGACCCAGTACTTC.

This clone was seen a handful of times. The gene calls are TRBV6-1 and TRBJ1-6; no clear D gene. The V end lost 6 bases, the J end lost 6 bases, and 12 bases lay between the germline ends. This CDR3 contains 14 residues. Germline assignment: CDR1 MNHNS and CDR2 SASEGT. The CDR3 protein is CASRGGLFNSPLHF. The DNA of the CDR3 is TGTGCCAGCAGGGGTGGGCTTTTTAATTCACCCCTCCACTTT.

The CDR3 here is CASSLGVSGKDNEQFF. The CDR3 DNA is TGTGCCAGCAGCTTGGGGGTTAGCGGGAAAGACAATGAGCAGTTCTTC. The gene calls are TRBV5-4 and TRBJ2-1; TRBD2 agrees at 8 bases. This CDR3 is built from 16 residues. Germline V lookup: CDR1 SGHNT, CDR2 YYREEE (reference sequence). Trimming cost V 0 bases and J 5 bases; bases outside gene matches: 7.

The chain is built from TRBV6-5 and TRBJ2-5; maybe TRBD1 (6 bases). With the DNA end fitting TRBJ2-7 better, the J assignment may be wrong. The germline gives CDR1 MNHEY, CDR2 SVGAGI. The CDR3 extends over 15 amino acids. The chain's CDR3 is CASKSVGRGGYEQYF. Here the CDR3 DNA reads TGTGCCAGCAAGTCGGTCGGCAGGGGTGGGTACGAGCAGTACTTC.

The V gene is TRBV6-1, the J gene TRBJ2-2; 8 bases match TRBD2. CDR3 length: 15 residues. V trimming: 7 bases; J trimming: 0 bases; junction bases outside the gene matches: 4. The germline V gene has CDR1 MNHNS and CDR2 SASEGT. The CDR3 protein is CASTRGGANTGELFF. For the CDR3, the DNA is TGTGCCAGCACCCGGGGGGGCGCGAACACCGGGGAGCTGTTTTTT.

This clone was found once. Germline is not matched at one junction end, which may reflect a read error. This chain connects TRBV4-1 to TRBJ1-2; weak D call: TRBD1 (6 bases). The CDR3 loop spans 15 amino acids. Germline V gene sequence: CDR1 MGHRA, CDR2 YSYEKL. This CDR3 is CASSQVGGGRYDYTF. The CDR3 nucleotides read TGCGCCAGCAGCCAAGTAGGCGGGGGCCGCTATGACTACACCTTC.

This clone has a handful of counts. This sequence joins TRBV4-1 and TRBJ2-2; D might be TRBD2 (6 bases). The V gene lost 0 bases and the J gene lost 5 bases, with 16 bases spanning the gap. The length of the CDR3 is 17 residues. Germline CDR1 is MGHRA and CDR2 is YSYEKL. In DNA form, the CDR3 reads TGCGCCAGCAGCCAAGAGGGAGGAGGGAATCCAACCGGGGAGCTGTTTTTT. Translating gives CASSQEGGGNPTGELFF.

The rearrangement uses TRBV6-1 and TRBJ2-1; 7 nucleotides match TRBD1. Germline V gene sequence: CDR1 MNHNS, CDR2 SASEGT. CDR3 length: 14 residues. After removal of 5 bases from V and 0 bases from J, the junction contained 1 base not matched to a gene. Written as DNA, the CDR3 is TGTGCCAGCAGTAGGGACAGCTCCTACAATGAGCAGTTCTTC. Translating gives CASSRDSSYNEQFF.